This T cell receptor (beta chain) was sequenced for a study of control samples from healthy donors and cancer patients. As for this clone: At one end the junction does not follow the germline gene, possibly because of a read error.

Profiled with immunoSEQ multiplex PCR; TCRdb holds only in-frame clones, not every one. The sample has more than 140,000 clones; under 95% are singletons. This CDR3 region has 12 residues. Germline V CDR1 and CDR2: GTSNPN, SVGIG (reference sequence). The material sequenced was blood. This chain links TRBV30 with TRBJ1-2, with a weak D call TRBD1 (5 bases). This TCR was recovered from a man aged 18 to 30 in good health. The CDR3 nucleotides are TGCGCCGGGGCAGAAGCTAACTATGGCTACACCTTC. Its protein product is CAGAEANYGYTF. The whole variable domain, filled in from reference TRBV30 and TRBJ1-2, reads SQTIHQWPATLVQPVGSPLSLECTVEGTSNPNLYWYRQAAGRGLQLLFYSVGIGQISSEVPQNLSASRPQDRQFILSSKKLLLSDSGFYLCAGAEANYGYTFGSGTRLTVV.